This TCR beta chain was observed in a study of identical twins. On this clonotype: Its specificity is unknown.

Study-level points and caveats: Surplus twin overlap in beta out-of-frame sequences was less pronounced. Clonotypes of the beta chain that were abundant in cord blood carried fewer insertions (memory repertoires showed none).

Template switching introduced a universal primer site, and the cDNA bore unique molecular identifiers. Each CDR3 protein is one row after TCRdb ran MiXCR on the 5' RACE reads. The table has 200,000 to 300,000 distinct CDR3 sequences, roughly 13% seen once. The same data also went into a second study, on yellow fever vaccine responses in identical twins. That source reports: Reportedly, twins' vaccine T cell responses looked partly convergent and partly personalized.

This TCR was sampled from a woman under 30 in good health. The sample comprised memory (CD45RO+) T cells sorted from blood.

The CDR3 reads CASRRLAGDESTDTQYF. The CDR3 DNA is TGTGCCAGCAGACGACTAGCGGGAGACGAATCCACAGATACGCAGTATTTT. This chain links TRBV27 with TRBJ2-3; 12 bases line up with TRBD2. CDR3 size: 17 residues. The J segment lost 2 bases and the V segment lost 6 bases, leaving 9 bases of the junction unmatched. Germline CDR1 MNHEY, CDR2 SMNVEV (reference sequence).